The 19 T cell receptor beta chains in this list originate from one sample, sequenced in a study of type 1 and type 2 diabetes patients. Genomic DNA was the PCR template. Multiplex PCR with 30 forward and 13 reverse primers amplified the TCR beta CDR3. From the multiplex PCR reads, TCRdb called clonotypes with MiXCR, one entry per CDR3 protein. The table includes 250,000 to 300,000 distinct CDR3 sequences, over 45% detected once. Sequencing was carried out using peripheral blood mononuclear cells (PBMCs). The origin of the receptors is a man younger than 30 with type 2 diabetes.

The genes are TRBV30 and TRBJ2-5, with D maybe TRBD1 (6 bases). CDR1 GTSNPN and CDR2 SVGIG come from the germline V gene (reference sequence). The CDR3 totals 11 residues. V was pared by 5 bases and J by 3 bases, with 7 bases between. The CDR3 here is CAWGQKETQYF. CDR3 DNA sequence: TGTGCCTGGGGACAGAAAGAGACCCAGTACTTC. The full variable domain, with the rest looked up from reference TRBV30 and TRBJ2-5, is SQTIHQWPATLVQPVGSPLSLECTVEGTSNPNLYWYRQAAGRGLQLLFYSVGIGQISSEVPQNLSASRPQDRQFILSSKKLLLSDSGFYLCAWGQKETQYFGPGTRLLVL.

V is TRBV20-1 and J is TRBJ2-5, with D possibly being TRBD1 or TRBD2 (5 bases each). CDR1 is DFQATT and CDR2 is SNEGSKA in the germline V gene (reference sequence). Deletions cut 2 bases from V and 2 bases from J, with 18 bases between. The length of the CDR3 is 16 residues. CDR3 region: CSARNPGSEGQETQYF. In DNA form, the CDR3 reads TGCAGTGCTAGAAACCCGGGAAGCGAGGGGCAAGAGACCCAGTACTTC.

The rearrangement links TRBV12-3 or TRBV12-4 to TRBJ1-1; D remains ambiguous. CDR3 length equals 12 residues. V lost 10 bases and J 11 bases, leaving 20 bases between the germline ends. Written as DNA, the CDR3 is TGTGCCACCATCTTGGGCCCAAAACGGGCTTTCTTT. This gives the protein CATILGPKRAFF.

The CDR3 loop is CATSDGTGGFSGNTIYF. CDR3 nucleotide sequence: TGTGCCACCAGTGATGGGACAGGAGGTTTCTCTGGAAACACCATATATTTT. The chain combines TRBV24-1 with TRBJ1-3; 8 bases map to TRBD1. In germline, CDR1 is KGHDR, CDR2 SFDVKD. Trimming cost V 3 bases and J 0 bases; bases outside gene matches: 6. The CDR3 extends over 17 amino acids.

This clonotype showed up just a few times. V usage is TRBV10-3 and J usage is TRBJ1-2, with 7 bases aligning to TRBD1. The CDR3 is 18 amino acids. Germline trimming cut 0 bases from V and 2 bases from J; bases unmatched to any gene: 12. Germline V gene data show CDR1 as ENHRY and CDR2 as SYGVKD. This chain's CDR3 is CAISESKAGGQSNYGYTF. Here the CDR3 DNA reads TGTGCCATCAGTGAGTCGAAGGCAGGGGGGCAGAGCAACTATGGCTACACCTTC.

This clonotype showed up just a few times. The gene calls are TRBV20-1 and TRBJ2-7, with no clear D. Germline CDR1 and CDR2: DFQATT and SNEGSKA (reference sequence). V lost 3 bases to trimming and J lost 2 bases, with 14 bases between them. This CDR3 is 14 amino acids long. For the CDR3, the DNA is TGCAGTGCTAGTGATTGGTTAACCCCCTACGAGCAGTACTTC. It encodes CSASDWLTPYEQYF.

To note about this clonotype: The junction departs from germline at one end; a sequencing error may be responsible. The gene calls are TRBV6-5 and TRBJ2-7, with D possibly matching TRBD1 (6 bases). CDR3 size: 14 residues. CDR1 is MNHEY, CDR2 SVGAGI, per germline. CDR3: CASNTGRQVPRLDF. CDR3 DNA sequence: TGTGCCAGCAATACAGGGAGACAGGTCCCTCGTCTGGACTTC.

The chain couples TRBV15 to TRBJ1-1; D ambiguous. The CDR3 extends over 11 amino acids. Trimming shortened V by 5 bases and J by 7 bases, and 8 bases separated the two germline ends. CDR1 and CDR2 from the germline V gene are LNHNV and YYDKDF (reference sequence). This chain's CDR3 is CATSGLVEAFF. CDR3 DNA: TGTGCCACCAGCGGGCTTGTTGAAGCTTTCTTT.

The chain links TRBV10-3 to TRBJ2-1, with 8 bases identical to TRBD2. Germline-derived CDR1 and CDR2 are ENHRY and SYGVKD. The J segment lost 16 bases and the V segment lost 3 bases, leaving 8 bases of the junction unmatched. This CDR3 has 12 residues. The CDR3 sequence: CAISEGSGRIFF. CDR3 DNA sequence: TGTGCCATCAGTGAAGGAAGCGGGAGAATTTTCTTC.

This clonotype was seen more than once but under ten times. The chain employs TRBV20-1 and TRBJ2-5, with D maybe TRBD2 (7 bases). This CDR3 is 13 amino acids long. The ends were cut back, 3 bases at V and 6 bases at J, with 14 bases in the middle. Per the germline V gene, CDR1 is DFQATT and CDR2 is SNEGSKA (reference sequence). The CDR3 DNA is TGCAGTGCTAGCCCGGGGGGCGGAAAGACCCAGTACTTC. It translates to CSASPGGGKTQYF.

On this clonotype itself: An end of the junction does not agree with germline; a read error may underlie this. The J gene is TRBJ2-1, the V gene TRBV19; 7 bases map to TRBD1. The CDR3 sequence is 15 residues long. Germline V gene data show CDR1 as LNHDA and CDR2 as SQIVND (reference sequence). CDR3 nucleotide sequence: TGTGCCGGTAGAACCGGGACAGACTCCTACAATGAGCAGTTCTTC. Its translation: CAGRTGTDSYNEQFF.

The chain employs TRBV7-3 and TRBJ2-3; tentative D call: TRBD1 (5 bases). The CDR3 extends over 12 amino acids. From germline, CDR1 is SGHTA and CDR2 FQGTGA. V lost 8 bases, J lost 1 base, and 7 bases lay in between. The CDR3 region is CASGAGTDTQYF. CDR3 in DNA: TGTGCCAGCGGGGCGGGCACAGATACGCAGTATTTT.

CDR3 coding DNA: TGCGCCAGCAGTTACTCGGGGGAAACCAATTCACCCCTCCACTTT. This sequence encodes CASSYSGETNSPLHF. This chain links TRBV10-1 with TRBJ1-6, with a possible D match to TRBD1 (5 bases). This CDR3 is 15 amino acids long. The ends were cut back, 5 bases at V and 7 bases at J, with 15 bases in the middle. Germline assignment: CDR1 WNHNN and CDR2 SYGVQD (reference sequence).

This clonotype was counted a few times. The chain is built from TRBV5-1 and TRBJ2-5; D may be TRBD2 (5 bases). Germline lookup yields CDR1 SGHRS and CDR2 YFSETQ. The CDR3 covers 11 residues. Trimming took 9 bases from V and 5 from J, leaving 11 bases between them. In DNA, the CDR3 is TGCGCCACCTCCTCGGGGGAGACCCAGTACTTC. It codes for CATSSGETQYF.

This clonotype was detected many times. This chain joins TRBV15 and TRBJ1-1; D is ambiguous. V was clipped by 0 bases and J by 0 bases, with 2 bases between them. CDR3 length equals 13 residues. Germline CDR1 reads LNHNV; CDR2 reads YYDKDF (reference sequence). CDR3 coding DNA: TGTGCCACCAGCAGAGAGCTGAACACTGAAGCTTTCTTT. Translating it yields CATSRELNTEAFF. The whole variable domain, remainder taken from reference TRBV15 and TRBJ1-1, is DAMVIQNPRYQVTQFGKPVTLSCSQTLNHNVMYWYQQKSSQAPKLLFHYYDKDFNNEADTPDNFQSRRPNTSFCFLDIRSPGLGDTAMYLCATSRELNTEAFFGQGTRLTVV.

The CDR3 region has the DNA TGTGCCAGCAGCCGAAGTGGGGTGGGAGTTTCCTACAATGAGCAGTTCTTC. This gives the protein CASSRSGVGVSYNEQFF. This chain uses TRBV7-8 with TRBJ2-1; D may be TRBD2 (5 bases). The length of the CDR3 is 17 residues. Germline loops: CDR1 SGHVS, CDR2 FQNEAQ. Deletions cut 5 bases from V and 1 base from J, with 18 bases between.

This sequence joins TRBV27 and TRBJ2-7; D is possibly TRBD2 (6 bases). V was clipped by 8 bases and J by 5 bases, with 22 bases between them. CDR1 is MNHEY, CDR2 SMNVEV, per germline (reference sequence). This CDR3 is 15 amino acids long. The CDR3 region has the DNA TGTGCCAGCGAAACGATCGGGGGAGGTATACACGAGCAGTACTTC. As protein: CASETIGGGIHEQYF.

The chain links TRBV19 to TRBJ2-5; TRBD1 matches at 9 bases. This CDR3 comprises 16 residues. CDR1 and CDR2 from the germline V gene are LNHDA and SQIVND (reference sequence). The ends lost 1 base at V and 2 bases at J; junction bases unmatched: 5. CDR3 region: CASSIGGTGTQETQYF. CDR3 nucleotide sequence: TGTGCCAGTAGTATAGGGGGGACAGGGACTCAAGAGACCCAGTACTTC.

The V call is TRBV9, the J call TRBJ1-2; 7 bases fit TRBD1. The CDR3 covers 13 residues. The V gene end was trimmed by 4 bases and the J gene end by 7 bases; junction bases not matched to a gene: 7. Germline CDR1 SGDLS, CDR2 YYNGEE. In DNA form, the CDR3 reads TGTGCCAGCAGCTCATTCGAGGGGGCTGGCTACACCTTC. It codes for CASSSFEGAGYTF.